The 17 T cell receptor beta chains in this list originate from one sample, sequenced in a study of cytomegalovirus exposure and HLA in healthy donors. Vbeta (60) and Jbeta (13) primers were used in the PCR. Clones were sequenced by immunoSEQ multiplex PCR, and TCRdb holds only the in-frame ones, with some missing. The sample consists of 120,000 to 150,000 clones, roughly 80% of them appearing once. The material sequenced was PBMCs. These receptors originate from a man aged 35 to 55 in good health and CMV-seropositive.

This clone was detected a few times. The V call is TRBV7-9, the J call TRBJ2-7; D not certain. This CDR3 is 13 amino acids long. Trimming left V 5 bases short and J 3 bases short, with 11 bases between. Germline CDR1 and CDR2: SEHNR and FQNEAQ (reference sequence). CDR3 DNA sequence: TGTGCCAGCAGCCCTAGTGTTAGCTACGAGCAGTACTTC. Translated: CASSPSVSYEQYF.

This chain joins TRBV30 and TRBJ2-3; no definite D call. Germline V lookup: CDR1 GTSNPN, CDR2 SVGIG (reference sequence). CDR3 length: 10 amino acids. CDR3 DNA: TGTGCTTACCAACGGGTTACGCAGTATTTT. This sequence encodes CAYQRVTQYF.

V gene TRBV11-2 combines with J gene TRBJ1-1; TRBD1 might be the D (5 bases). Germline V gene data show CDR1 as SGHAT and CDR2 as FQNNGV. Trimming pared 1 base from V and 4 bases from J, leaving 13 bases between. The CDR3 sequence is 15 residues long. CDR3 residues: CASSLAAGLVTEAFF. DNA of the CDR3: TGTGCCAGCAGCTTAGCGGCAGGGTTGGTCACTGAAGCTTTCTTT.

The gene calls are TRBV7-9 and TRBJ1-2; weak D call: TRBD1 (5 bases). The CDR3 is made up of 13 amino acids. Germline loops: CDR1 SEHNR, CDR2 FQNEAQ (reference sequence). V lost 6 bases and J 3 bases, leaving 11 bases between the germline ends. CDR3 DNA: TGTGCCAGCAGAAACACAGGAGACTATGGCTACACCTTC. Its protein product is CASRNTGDYGYTF.

The rearrangement uses TRBV6-5 and TRBJ1-1; D is perhaps TRBD1 (5 bases). This CDR3 is 13 amino acids long. The V end lost 6 bases, the J end lost 1 base, and 9 bases lay between the germline ends. CDR1 and CDR2 from the germline V gene are MNHEY and SVGAGI. The CDR3 DNA follows: TGTGCCAGCAGCCCAACAGGGAACACTGAAGCTTTCTTT. Its protein is CASSPTGNTEAFF.

The chain has TRBV30 and TRBJ2-7; 7 bases are a match to TRBD2. Per the germline V gene, CDR1 is GTSNPN and CDR2 is SVGIG (reference sequence). This CDR3 has 12 residues. The J segment lost 6 bases and the V segment lost 4 bases, leaving 6 bases of the junction unmatched. The CDR3 here is CAWTSWGGEQYF. CDR3 DNA: TGTGCCTGGACCAGCTGGGGGGGCGAGCAGTACTTC. Complete variable domain (other parts from reference TRBV30 and TRBJ2-7): SQTIHQWPATLVQPVGSPLSLECTVEGTSNPNLYWYRQAAGRGLQLLFYSVGIGQISSEVPQNLSASRPQDRQFILSSKKLLLSDSGFYLCAWTSWGGEQYFGPGTRLTVT.

The rearrangement links TRBV7-2 to TRBJ1-1; D might be TRBD1 (6 bases). Germline loops: CDR1 SGHTA, CDR2 FQGNSA. Trimming took off 8 bases at V and 8 bases at J, with 21 bases between the two ends. The CDR3 covers 14 residues. The CDR3 reads CASRNRAPFEEAFF. Here the CDR3 DNA reads TGTGCCAGCCGGAACAGGGCCCCCTTTGAGGAAGCTTTCTTT.

The genes are TRBV30 and TRBJ2-1; D is perhaps TRBD1 (5 bases). The CDR3 loop spans 15 amino acids. CDR1 GTSNPN and CDR2 SVGIG come from the germline V gene (reference sequence). V was clipped by 3 bases and J by 0 bases, with 12 bases between them. The CDR3 sequence is CAWSPHDSSYNEQFF. In nucleotides, the CDR3 is TGTGCCTGGAGCCCTCACGACAGCTCCTACAATGAGCAGTTCTTC.

This clone was seen a single time. This rearrangement joins TRBV6-1 to TRBJ2-7; 8 nucleotides match TRBD1. There are 14 residues in the CDR3. The ends lost 6 bases at V and 7 bases at J; junction bases unmatched: 11. Germline CDR1 reads MNHNS; CDR2 reads SASEGT. The CDR3 reads CASRGETGDFEQYF. The CDR3 region has the DNA TGTGCCAGCAGAGGAGAGACAGGGGATTTTGAGCAGTACTTC.

About this clone: At one end the junction does not follow the germline gene, possibly because of a read error. The genes are TRBV7-9 and TRBJ1-1; 9 nucleotides line up with TRBD1. This CDR3 comprises 15 residues. Per the germline V gene, CDR1 is SEHNR and CDR2 is FQNEAQ (reference sequence). Here the CDR3 reads CARSLGDRAYGEAFF. The CDR3 region has the DNA TGTGCCAGAAGCTTAGGGGACAGGGCCTACGGGGAAGCTTTCTTT. Using reference TRBV7-9 and TRBJ1-1 for the parts outside the CDR3, the full variable domain is DTGVSQNPRHKITKRGQNVTFRCDPISEHNRLYWYRQTLGQGPEFLTYFQNEAQLEKSRLLSDRFSAERPKGSFSTLEIQRTEQGDSAMYLCARSLGDRAYGEAFFGQGTRLTVV.

The chain is built from TRBV19 and TRBJ1-4; 8 nucleotides match TRBD1. Germline trimming cut 10 bases from V and 6 bases from J; bases unmatched to any gene: 13. CDR1 and CDR2 (germline): LNHDA, SQIVND (reference sequence). CDR3 length equals 15 residues. Here the CDR3 reads CATPGQDHQDEKLFF. The CDR3, as DNA: TGTGCCACCCCGGGACAGGATCATCAGGATGAAAAACTGTTTTTT.

This clone was found a few times. V is TRBV6-6 and J is TRBJ2-1; possibly TRBD2 for D (5 bases). Trimming took off 5 bases at V and 5 bases at J, with 10 bases between the two ends. This CDR3 spans 13 amino acids. Per the germline V gene, CDR1 is MNHNY and CDR2 is SVGAGI (reference sequence). In DNA form, the CDR3 reads TGTGCCAGCAGTGTAGAGGGAAACAATGAGCAGTTCTTC. This gives the protein CASSVEGNNEQFF.

As DNA, the CDR3 is TGCGCCAGCAGCCAAGAACTGCTAGATACGCAGTATTTT. It is translated as CASSQELLDTQYF. The chain is built from TRBV4-3 and TRBJ2-3; D unresolved. This CDR3 comprises 13 residues. Trimming took off 0 bases at V and 5 bases at J, with 6 bases between the two ends. Germline CDR1 reads LGHNA; CDR2 reads YSLEER.

The table lists this clone with a count of one. V is TRBV7-2 and J is TRBJ1-1; the D gene is possibly TRBD1 (5 bases). CDR3 length equals 14 residues. The V end lost 2 bases, the J end lost 0 bases, and 7 bases lay between the germline ends. Germline V gene sequence: CDR1 SGHTA, CDR2 FQGNSA. Written as DNA, the CDR3 is TGTGCCAGCAGCTTAAACAGGTTGAACACTGAAGCTTTCTTT. Residues: CASSLNRLNTEAFF.

This clone has just one count. This chain joins TRBV5-4 and TRBJ1-2; 10 bases match TRBD1. The CDR3 has 15 amino acids. CDR1 is SGHNT, CDR2 YYREEE, per germline (reference sequence). Trimming removed 4 bases from V and 5 bases from J; junction bases left unmatched: 8. CDR3 nucleotide sequence: TGTGCCAGCAGCGAGGGGACAGGGGTCATGTATGGCTACACCTTC. It codes for CASSEGTGVMYGYTF.

The genes are TRBV5-4 and TRBJ1-1; 8 nucleotides agree with TRBD1. The CDR3 is 15 residues long. The germline gives CDR1 SGHNT, CDR2 YYREEE (reference sequence). Trimming removed 4 bases from V and 4 bases from J; junction bases left unmatched: 9. CDR3 protein: CASSMDTGQGTEAFF. In DNA, the CDR3 is TGTGCCAGCAGCATGGATACCGGACAGGGCACTGAAGCTTTCTTT.

The V and J genes are TRBV25-1 and TRBJ1-1; 9 bases align to TRBD1. Germline CDR1 MGHDK, CDR2 SYGVNS. The CDR3 loop spans 14 amino acids. V was pared by 6 bases and J by 4 bases, with 6 bases of the junction left unmatched. The CDR3 region is CASSLTQGATEAFF. The CDR3 DNA sequence: TGTGCCAGCAGCCTAACACAGGGGGCCACTGAAGCTTTCTTT.